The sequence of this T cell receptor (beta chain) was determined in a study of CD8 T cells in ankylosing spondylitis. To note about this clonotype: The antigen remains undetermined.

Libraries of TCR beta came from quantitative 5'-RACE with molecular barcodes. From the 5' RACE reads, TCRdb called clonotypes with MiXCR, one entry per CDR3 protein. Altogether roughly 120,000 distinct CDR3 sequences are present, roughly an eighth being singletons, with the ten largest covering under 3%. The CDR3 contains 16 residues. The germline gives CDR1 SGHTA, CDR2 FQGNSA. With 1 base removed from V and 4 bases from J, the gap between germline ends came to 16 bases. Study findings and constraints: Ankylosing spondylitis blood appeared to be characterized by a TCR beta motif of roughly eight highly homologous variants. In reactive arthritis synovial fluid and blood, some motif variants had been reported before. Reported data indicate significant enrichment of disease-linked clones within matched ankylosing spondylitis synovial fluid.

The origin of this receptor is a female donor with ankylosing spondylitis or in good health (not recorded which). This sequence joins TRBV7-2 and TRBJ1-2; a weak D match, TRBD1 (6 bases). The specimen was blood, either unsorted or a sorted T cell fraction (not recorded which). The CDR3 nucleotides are TGTGCCAGCAGCTTAGGGGGGGGCCGGGGTGGCTATGGCTACACCTTC. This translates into CASSLGGGRGGYGYTF.